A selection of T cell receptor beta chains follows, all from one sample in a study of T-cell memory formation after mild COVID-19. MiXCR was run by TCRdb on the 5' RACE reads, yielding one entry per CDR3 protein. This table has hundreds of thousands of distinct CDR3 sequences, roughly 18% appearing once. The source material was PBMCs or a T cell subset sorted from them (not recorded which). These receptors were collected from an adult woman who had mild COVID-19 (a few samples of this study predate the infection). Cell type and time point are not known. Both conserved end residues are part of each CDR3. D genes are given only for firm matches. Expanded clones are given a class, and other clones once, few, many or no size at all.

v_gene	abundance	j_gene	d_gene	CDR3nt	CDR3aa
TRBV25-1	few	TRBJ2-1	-	TGTGCCAGCAGCGGACAGCCCGGCTCTAGTGAGCAGTTCTTC	CASSGQPGSSEQFF
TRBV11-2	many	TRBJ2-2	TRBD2	TGTGCCAGCAGCTTTAGGACTAGCGGGGCAGCCGGGGAGCTGTTTTTT	CASSFRTSGAAGELFF
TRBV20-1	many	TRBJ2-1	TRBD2	TGCAGTGCTAAGAAAGCGGGACTAGCGGGATGGTATGAGCAGTTCTTC	CSAKKAGLAGWYEQFF
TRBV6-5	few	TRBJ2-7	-	TGTGCCAGCATGGACAGTTCTTCCTACGAGCAGTACTTC	CASMDSSSYEQYF
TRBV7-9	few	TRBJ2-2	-	TGTGCCAGCAGCTTTACCCGGGCGAACACCGGGGAGCTGTTTTTT	CASSFTRANTGELFF
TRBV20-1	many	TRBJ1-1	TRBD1	TGCAGTGCTAGAGCCGGGACAGCCGTCGTGGGTGCTTTCTTT	CSARAGTAVVGAFF
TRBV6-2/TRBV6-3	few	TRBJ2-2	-	TGTGCCAGCAGTTACGATCCCGGGGGAAACACCGGGGAGCTGTTTTTT	CASSYDPGGNTGELFF
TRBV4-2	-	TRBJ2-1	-	TGTGCCAGCAGCCAAGATCCAGTTCGACTCTCCTACAATGAGCAGTTCTTC	CASSQDPVRLSYNEQFF
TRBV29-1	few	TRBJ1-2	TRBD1	TGCAGCGTTGCGACCTCCGGGACAGTCTATGGCTACACCTTC	CSVATSGTVYGYTF
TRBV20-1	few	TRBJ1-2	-	TGCAGTGCTAGAGAGGGGGATCTTTATGGCTACACCTTC	CSAREGDLYGYTF
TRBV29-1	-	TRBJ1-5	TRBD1	TGCAGCGTGGCCGGACAGGCTGGTCAGCCCCAGCATTTT	CSVAGQAGQPQHF
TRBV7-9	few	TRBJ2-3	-	TGTGCCAGCAGCTCCCAGCAGGGGGGAGATACGCAGTATTTT	CASSSQQGGDTQYF
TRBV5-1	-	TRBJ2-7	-	TGCGCCAGCAGCTTGGTTGGGAACTACGAGCAGTACTTC	CASSLVGNYEQYF
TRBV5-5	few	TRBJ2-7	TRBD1	TGTGCCAGCAGCCTGGACCCAGGGGGATTCTACGAGCAGTACTTC	CASSLDPGGFYEQYF
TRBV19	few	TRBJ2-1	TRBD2	TGTGCCAGTAGTATAGGGGGAGGGGGACTAGCGGGAGAGGGGTTCTTC	CASSIGGGGLAGEGFF
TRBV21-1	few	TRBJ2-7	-	TGTGCCAGCAGCGGACATTCTGGACAGGGCCACGTAAGCGAGCAGTACTTC	CASSGHSGQGHVSEQYF
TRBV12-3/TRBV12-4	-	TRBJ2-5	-	TGTGCCAGCAGTTTGGTTCAGGGTGGGGCCCAGTACTTC	CASSLVQGGAQYF
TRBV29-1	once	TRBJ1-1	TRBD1	TGCAGCGTTGATATTGACAGGGGATTGACGATGAACACTGAAGCTTTCTTT	CSVDIDRGLTMNTEAFF
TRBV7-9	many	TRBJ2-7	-	TGTGCCAGCAGCTTAGACAGCTCCTACGAGCAGTACTTC	CASSLDSSYEQYF
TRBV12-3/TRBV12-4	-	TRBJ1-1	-	TGTGCCAGCAGCCGGGGTAGAGGAGTGGGGAACACTGAAGCTTTCTTT	CASSRGRGVGNTEAFF
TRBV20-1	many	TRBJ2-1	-	TGCAGTGCTCCTACGGAGCCCACGAAAAACAATGAGCAGTTCTTC	CSAPTEPTKNNEQFF
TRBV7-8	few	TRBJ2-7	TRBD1	TGTGCCAGCAGCCCGGACGGGACAGGGGGAATCTACGAGCAGTACTTC	CASSPDGTGGIYEQYF
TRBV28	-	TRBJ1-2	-	TGTGCCAGCCAGACAACTAACTATGGCTACACCTTC	CASQTTNYGYTF
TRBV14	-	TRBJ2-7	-	TGTGCCAGCAGCCTCAGGACCCGCGGAGAGCAGTACTTC	CASSLRTRGEQYF
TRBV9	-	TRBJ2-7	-	TGTGCCAGCAGCCTAACGGACAGCGAGCAGTACTTC	CASSLTDSEQYF
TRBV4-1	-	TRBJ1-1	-	TGCGCCAGCAGCCAAGAAGGAGTTGGGGGCGGAGGAGTGGGTGAAGCTTTCTTT	CASSQEGVGGGGVGEAFF
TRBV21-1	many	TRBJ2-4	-	TGTGCCAGCAGCAAAGACCGGGAATCGGCCAAAAACATTCAGTACTTC	CASSKDRESAKNIQYF
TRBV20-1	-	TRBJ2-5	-	TGCAGTGCCCACCTCAGAGAGACCCAGTACTTC	CSAHLRETQYF
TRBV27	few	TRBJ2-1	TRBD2	TGTGCCAGCAGTTTGGGGACTAGCGGGAGCTATGAGCAGTTCTTC	CASSLGTSGSYEQFF
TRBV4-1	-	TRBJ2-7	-	TGCGCCAGCAGGGGTGAGAGCAACGAGCAGTACTTC	CASRGESNEQYF
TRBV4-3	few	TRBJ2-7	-	TGCGCCAGCAGCCACGCAGGCGAGACCTACGAGCAGTACTTC	CASSHAGETYEQYF
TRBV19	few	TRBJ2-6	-	TGTGCCAGTAGTATTGTGGTAGCCAACGTCCTGACTTTC	CASSIVVANVLTF
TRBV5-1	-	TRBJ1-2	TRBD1	TGCGCCAGCAGCTTGGTAACAGGGGGTAACTATGGCTACACCTTC	CASSLVTGGNYGYTF
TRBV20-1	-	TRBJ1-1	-	TGCAGTGCTAGAGATTGGGCAGGGTCTGAAGCTTTCTTT	CSARDWAGSEAFF
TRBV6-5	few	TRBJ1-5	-	TGTGCCAGCAGTTACCGGGGGACCAATCAGCCCCAGCATTTT	CASSYRGTNQPQHF
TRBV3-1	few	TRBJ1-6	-	TGTGCCAGCAGCCCGGCTTCACGGGATTCACCCCTCCACTTT	CASSPASRDSPLHF
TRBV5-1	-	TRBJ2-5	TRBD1	TGCGCCAGCCTGGGACAGGGGGAGACCCAGTACTTC	CASLGQGETQYF
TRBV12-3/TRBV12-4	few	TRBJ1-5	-	TGTGCCAGCAGTTTTACAGAGAGGCAGCCCCAGCATTTT	CASSFTERQPQHF
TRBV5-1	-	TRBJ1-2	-	TGCGCCAGCAAGCTGGACAGTAACTATGGCTACACCTTC	CASKLDSNYGYTF
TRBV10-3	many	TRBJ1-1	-	TGTGCCATCAGTGAGAATGGGGCGAACACTGAAGCTTTCTTT	CAISENGANTEAFF
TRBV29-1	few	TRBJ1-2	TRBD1	TGCAGCGTTGAAGGACAGGGGAGAGGCTATGGCTACACCTTC	CSVEGQGRGYGYTF
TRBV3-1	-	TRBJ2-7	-	TGTGCCAGCAGCCAAGATGCTAGCGCAGGGCAGTACTTC	CASSQDASAGQYF
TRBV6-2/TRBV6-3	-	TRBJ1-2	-	TGTGCCAGCAGTTACAGGGGAGGAGGCTACACCTTC	CASSYRGGGYTF
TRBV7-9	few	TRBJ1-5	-	TGTGCCAGCAGCCCCCAGGGAAGGGATCAGCCCCAGCATTTT	CASSPQGRDQPQHF
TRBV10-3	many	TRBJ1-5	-	TGTGCCATCAGTGAGACATCGGGAATTTATAGCAATCAGCCCCAGCATTTT	CAISETSGIYSNQPQHF
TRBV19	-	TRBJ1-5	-	TGTGCCAGCGCAGGGCCTAATCATCAGCCCCAGCATTTT	CASAGPNHQPQHF
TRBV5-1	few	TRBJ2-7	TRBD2	TGCGCCAGCAGCTCTCTTCCGGGACTAGCGGGAACCCCAGGGGCCGAGCAGTACTTC	CASSSLPGLAGTPGAEQYF
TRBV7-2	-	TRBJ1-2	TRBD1	TGTGCCAGCAGCACCTCGGGACAGGGAATCTATGGCTACACCTTC	CASSTSGQGIYGYTF
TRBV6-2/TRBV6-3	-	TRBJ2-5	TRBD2	TGTGCCAGCAGCGGACTAGCGGGATTCCAAGAGACCCAGTACTTC	CASSGLAGFQETQYF
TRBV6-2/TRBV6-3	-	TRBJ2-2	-	TGTGCCAGCAGTTACTCGGAGGGGGGCATAGACACCGGGGAGCTGTTTTTT	CASSYSEGGIDTGELFF
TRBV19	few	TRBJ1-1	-	TGTGCCACCAGAGACAGCACGCTGAACACTGAAGCTTTCTTT	CATRDSTLNTEAFF
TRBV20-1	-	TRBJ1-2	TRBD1	TGCAGTGCTAGTCCGCCTTTTGACAGGGGACATGGCTACACCTTC	CSASPPFDRGHGYTF
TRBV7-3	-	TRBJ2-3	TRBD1	TGTGCCAGCAGCCGTACAGGGGTGAGAGATACGCAGTATTTT	CASSRTGVRDTQYF
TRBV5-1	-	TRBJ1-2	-	TGCGCCAGCAGCTTGGCCCAGGGGACCTACACCTTC	CASSLAQGTYTF
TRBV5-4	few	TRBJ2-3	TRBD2	TGTGCCAGCATGCGGACTAGCGTCCATAGCACAGATACGCAGTATTTT	CASMRTSVHSTDTQYF
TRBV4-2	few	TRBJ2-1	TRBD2	TGTGCCAGCAGCCAAGATGGGACAGCGGGAGGGACAGGAGGTGAGCAGTTCTTC	CASSQDGTAGGTGGEQFF
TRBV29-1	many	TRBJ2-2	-	TGCAGCGTTGAATCCAGGGCGAACACCGGGGAGCTGTTTTTT	CSVESRANTGELFF
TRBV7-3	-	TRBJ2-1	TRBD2	TGTGCCAGCAGCTTACGGGGGGACTACAATGAGCAGTTCTTC	CASSLRGDYNEQFF